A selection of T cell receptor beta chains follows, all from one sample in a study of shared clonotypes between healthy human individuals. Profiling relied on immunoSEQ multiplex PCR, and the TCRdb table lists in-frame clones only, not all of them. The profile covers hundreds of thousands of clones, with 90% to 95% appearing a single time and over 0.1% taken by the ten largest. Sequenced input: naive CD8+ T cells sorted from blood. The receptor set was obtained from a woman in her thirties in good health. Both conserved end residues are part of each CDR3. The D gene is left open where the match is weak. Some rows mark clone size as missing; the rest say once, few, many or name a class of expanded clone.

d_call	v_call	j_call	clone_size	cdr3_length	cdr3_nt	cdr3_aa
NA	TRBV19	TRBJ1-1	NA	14	TGTGCCAGTAGGAATAATCGGGAGAACACTGAAGCTTTCTTT	CASRNNRENTEAFF
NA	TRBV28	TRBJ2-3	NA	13	TGTGCCAGCAGTCTCGGAATCACAGATACGCAGTATTTT	CASSLGITDTQYF
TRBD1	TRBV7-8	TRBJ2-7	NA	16	TGTGCCAGCAGCCCCCCCCGGGACAGGGGCTTCTACGAGCAGTACTTC	CASSPPRDRGFYEQYF
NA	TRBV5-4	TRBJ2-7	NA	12	TGTGCCAGCAGAGGGCCTATTGACGAGCAGTACTTC	CASRGPIDEQYF
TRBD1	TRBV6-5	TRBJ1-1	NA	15	TGTGCCAGCAGTTATCGACAGGGCATGAACACTGAAGCTTTCTTT	CASSYRQGMNTEAFF
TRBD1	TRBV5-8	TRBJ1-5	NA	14	TGTGCCAGCAGCCGAGGACAGGGAAGTCAGCCCCAGCATTTT	CASSRGQGSQPQHF
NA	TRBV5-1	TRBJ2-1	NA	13	TGCGCCAGCAGGATCGGCCTAGGAAATGAGCAGTTCTTC	CASRIGLGNEQFF
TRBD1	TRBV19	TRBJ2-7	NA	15	TGTGCCAGTAGCTCCACAAGGGGACAGGCCTACGAGCAGTACTTC	CASSSTRGQAYEQYF
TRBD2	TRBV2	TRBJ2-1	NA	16	TGTGCCAGCAGTGATCCTGGCGGGAGGGTGGATAATGAGCAGTTCTTC	CASSDPGGRVDNEQFF
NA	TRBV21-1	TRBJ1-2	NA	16	TGTGCCAGCACTAGGTCTAGGGCCGGGCGAAACTATGGCTACACCTTC	CASTRSRAGRNYGYTF
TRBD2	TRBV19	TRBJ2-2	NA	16	TGTGCCAGTAGTATCAGGGCGGGAGTTAGTACCGGGGAGCTGTTTTTT	CASSIRAGVSTGELFF
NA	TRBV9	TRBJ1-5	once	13	TGTGCCAGCAGCGTAGAAGGAGATCAGCCCCAGCATTTT	CASSVEGDQPQHF
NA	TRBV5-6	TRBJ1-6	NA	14	TGTGCCAGCAGCTTGAACAGTCCTAATTCACCCCTCCACTTT	CASSLNSPNSPLHF
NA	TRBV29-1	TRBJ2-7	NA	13	TGCAGCGTTGTCGGCAGGGACGGCTACGAGCAGTACTTC	CSVVGRDGYEQYF